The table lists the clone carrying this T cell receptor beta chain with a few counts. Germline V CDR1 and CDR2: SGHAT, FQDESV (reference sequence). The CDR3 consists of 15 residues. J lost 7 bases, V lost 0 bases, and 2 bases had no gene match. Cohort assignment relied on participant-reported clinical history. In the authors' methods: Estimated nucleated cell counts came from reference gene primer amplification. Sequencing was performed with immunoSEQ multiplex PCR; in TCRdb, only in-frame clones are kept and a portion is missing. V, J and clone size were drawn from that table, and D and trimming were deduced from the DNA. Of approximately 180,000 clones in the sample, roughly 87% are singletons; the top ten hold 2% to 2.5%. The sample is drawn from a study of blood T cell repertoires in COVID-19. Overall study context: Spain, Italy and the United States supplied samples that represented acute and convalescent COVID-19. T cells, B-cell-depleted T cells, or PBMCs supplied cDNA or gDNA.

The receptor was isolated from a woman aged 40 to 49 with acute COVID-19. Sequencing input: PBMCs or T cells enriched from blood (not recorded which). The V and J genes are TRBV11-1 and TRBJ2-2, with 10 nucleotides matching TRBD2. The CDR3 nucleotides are TGTGCCAGCAGCTTAGCGGGACTAGCGAGCGGGGAGCTGTTTTTT. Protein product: CASSLAGLASGELFF.